This T cell receptor (beta chain) was identified during a study of human T cells and chemical hapten exposure. This clonotype was seen repeatedly, ten times or more. J lost 2 bases, V lost 5 bases, and 2 bases had no gene match. CDR1 is SQVTM, CDR2 ANQGSEA, per germline. The CDR3 runs to 13 residues. The time point here: healthy volunteer bleed at 6 weeks. Someone pulled total RNA out of unfractionated whole blood. Via MiXCR, TCRdb re-called the RACE reads, giving one row per CDR3 protein. Among about 77,000 distinct CDR3 sequences listed, around 9.4% were seen once. Material for sequencing was whole blood. The clonotype was recovered from a female donor in good health. Some clones in this sample may be carry-over from other donors' samples. V and J are TRBV29-1 and TRBJ1-5; 8 bases are shared with TRBD1. The CDR3 region is CSVSTGGNQPQHF. The CDR3 coding sequence is TGCAGCGTTTCGACAGGGGGCAATCAGCCCCAGCATTTT.